This T cell receptor (beta chain) was sequenced during a study of blood T cells in healthy people across ages. PCR was performed a second time for about 6 to 12 cycles using a sample-barcoded 5' primer and a J-beta primer mix. Each cDNA molecule, via a template-switch adaptor with 12 random nucleotides, was tagged. TCRdb used MiXCR to reprocess the 5' RACE reads, holding one entry per CDR3 protein. The data show some 930,000 distinct CDR3 sequences, under 35% seen once. Germline CDR1 and CDR2: SGHRS and YFSETQ. The V end was cut by 6 bases, the J end by 6 bases, with 17 bases between. This CDR3 has 14 residues. These sequences were also reported in another study, on T cells of mothers and their children. From that report: Donation involved three healthy Caucasian mothers and the six children that they had.

Sequenced input: blood. This clonotype originated in a woman in her forties in good health. The chain recombines TRBV5-1 with TRBJ2-3; D may be TRBD1 or TRBD2 (5 bases each). This chain's CDR3 is CASNPGDERDTQYF. In nucleotides, the CDR3 is TGCGCCAGCAACCCTGGGGACGAGCGGGATACGCAGTATTTT.